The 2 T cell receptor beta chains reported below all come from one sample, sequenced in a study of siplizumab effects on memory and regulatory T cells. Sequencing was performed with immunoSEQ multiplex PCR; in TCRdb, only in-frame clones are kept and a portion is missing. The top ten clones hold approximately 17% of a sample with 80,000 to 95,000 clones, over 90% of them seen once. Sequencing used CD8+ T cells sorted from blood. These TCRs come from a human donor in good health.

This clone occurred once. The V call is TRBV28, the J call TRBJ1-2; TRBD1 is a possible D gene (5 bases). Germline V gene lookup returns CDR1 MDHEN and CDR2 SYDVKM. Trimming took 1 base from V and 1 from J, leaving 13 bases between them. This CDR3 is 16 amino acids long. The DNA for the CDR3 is TGTGCCAGCAGTTTATTACAGGAAAACTTTAACTATGGCTACACCTTC. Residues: CASSLLQENFNYGYTF.

CDR3: CASRTPGQGRNEQYF. As DNA, the CDR3 is TGTGCCAGCAGGACCCCGGGACAGGGGAGGAACGAGCAGTACTTC. V is TRBV2 and J is TRBJ2-7, with 10 bases matching TRBD1. V shed 6 bases and J 5 bases; nucleotides not matched to a gene: 10. Germline-derived CDR1 and CDR2 are SNHLY and FYNNEI. The CDR3 extends over 15 amino acids.